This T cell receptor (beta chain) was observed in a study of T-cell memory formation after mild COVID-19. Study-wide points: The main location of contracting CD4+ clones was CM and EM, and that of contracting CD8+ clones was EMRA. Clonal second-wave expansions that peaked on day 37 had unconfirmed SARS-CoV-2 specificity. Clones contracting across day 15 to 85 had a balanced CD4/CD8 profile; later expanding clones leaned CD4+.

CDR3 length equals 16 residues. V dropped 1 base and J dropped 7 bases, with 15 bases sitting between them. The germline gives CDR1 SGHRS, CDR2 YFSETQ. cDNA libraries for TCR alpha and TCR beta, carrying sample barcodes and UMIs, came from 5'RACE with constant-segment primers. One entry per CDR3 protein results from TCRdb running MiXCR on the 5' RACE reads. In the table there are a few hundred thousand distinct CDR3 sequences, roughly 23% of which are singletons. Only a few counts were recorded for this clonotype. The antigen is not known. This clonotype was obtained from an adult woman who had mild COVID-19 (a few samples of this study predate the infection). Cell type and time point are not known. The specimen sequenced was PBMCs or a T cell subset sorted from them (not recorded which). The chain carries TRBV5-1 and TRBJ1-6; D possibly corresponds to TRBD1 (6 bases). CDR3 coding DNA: TGCGCCAGCAGCTTGTTGGTCCCAGGGGAGAATTCACCCCTCCACTTT. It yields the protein CASSLLVPGENSPLHF.